The present entry profiles one T cell receptor beta chain with its context. There are a few counts of this clone. Its cognate antigen has yet to be identified. The sample holds no much larger clone one base away, and base qualities are not on file. This specimen's treatment or condition label, interpreted: oral pan-JAK inhibitor, 5-10 mg twice daily. Peripheral blood and lesional scalp punch biopsies were obtained from patients with alopecia areata. After PBMCs were isolated by density centrifugation and stained for CD3, CD4 and CD8, a FACSAria was used to sort CD4+ and CD8+ T cells. This sample is part of a study of CD8+ T cells in alopecia areata (dated by TCRdb to the late 2010s). The study in broad terms: The treated patients, all with moderate-to-severe alopecia areata, were enrolled in an open-label pilot trial of oral tofacitinib given at 5 to 10 mg twice daily. Tofacitinib was administered for 6 to 18 months, and 6 months of follow-up off drug were then conducted to assess delayed response and recurrence. In treated patients, disease severity was measured using the SALT score, which gives the percentage of scalp surface area affected. The study used high-throughput TCRbeta sequencing to examine T cell clonal expansion in alopecia areata, in both the C3H/HeJ mouse model and human patients. On the human side, TCRbeta sequencing was run on scalp tissue and on sorted CD4+ and CD8+ peripheral blood T cells from healthy controls and from alopecia areata patients with either patchy or totalis/universalis disease. Patients on tofacitinib were biopsied at baseline and after 4 and 24 weeks of treatment, and several of the patients also had a later scalp biopsy. Scalp clonality was compared across normal scalp (n=4), patchy alopecia areata scalp (n=8), and alopecia totalis/universalis scalp (n=8). RNA came from the PAXgene miRNA kit for fixed scalp, the miRNeasy kit for PBMCs, and the RNeasy kit for mouse skin. immunoSEQ multiplex PCR using 35 Vbeta forward primers and 13 Jbeta reverse primers was used to amplify TCRbeta CDR3 regions. The paper's findings and limits, for the study overall: Many expanded lesional clones persisted in scalp and blood during tofacitinib treatment, which may partly explain relapse after stopping treatment. Tofacitinib significantly lowered scalp clonality and the number of expanded CD8+ clones among the top 100 scalp clones. Lesional scalp, especially in alopecia totalis/universalis, showed higher clonality and more expanded CD8+ clones than normal scalp, suggesting antigenic drive. Shared TCR sequences between patients were less evident than in mice, which may be partly attributable to HLA diversity in the patient population. Because the treated cohort was small and had just a single nonresponder, larger studies are needed to establish links between baseline CD8+ expansion and response. Resident alphabeta T cells in normal human skin are also sequenced, complicating scalp TCR repertoire analysis, unlike mouse skin dominated by gammadelta T cells.

Ends trimmed: V by 0 bases, J by 5 bases; bases unmatched to a gene: 13. The CDR3 spans 19 residues, from the cysteine through the phenylalanine. Only the CDR3 region is kept as DNA, spanning 57 bases read in frame from base 1. For CDR1 and CDR2, the germline V gene lists LGHNA and YNFKEQ. The library was obtained by the immunoSEQ multiplex PCR assay. To provide template for TCR sequencing, every sample had RNA extracted and reverse transcribed into cDNA. First-strand cDNA was synthesized using SuperScript III with a 2:1 mix of oligo-dT and random hexamers. A synthetic immune receptor repertoire was used to measure amplification bias, and any remaining bias was corrected computationally. As for the original processing: Raw reads were preprocessed for error removal, and CDR3 was defined according to IMGT conventions as running from the conserved cysteine to phenylalanine. Clonality was calculated as 1 minus Shannon entropy normalized by log2 of the number of productive unique TCRs. Whether scalp clones were CD4 or CD8 was inferred by matching scalp TCRbeta sequences against CD4 and CD8 repertoires sorted from blood. Sourced from immuneACCESS, this table was stored by TCRdb with only in-frame sequences that have V and J called. A share of the clones is absent; for the studies checked, an unresolved V gene accounts for under half, and the remainder has no known explanation. V and J calls and clone size are as listed in that table; D and trimming were resolved from the DNA. The sample records about 210,000 clones, about 40% of which are singletons. Of the sample, about 2.6% falls within the top ten clones.

The rearrangement joined TRBV4-2 to TRBJ2-5; 12 bases in between match TRBD2. This TCR was sampled from a human donor with alopecia areata. The sample here was CD4+ T cells sorted from blood, taken at approximately week 36, from a patient treated with tofacitinib. The CDR3 reads as follows: CASSQELSSGRAGEETQYF. DNA sequence: TGTGCCAGCAGCCAAGAGCTGTCTAGCGGGAGGGCCGGGGAGGAGACCCAGTACTTC.